The 7 T cell receptor beta chains reported below all come from one sample, sequenced in a study of molecular identifiers for immune sequencing clone quantification. MiXCR was run by TCRdb on the PCR reads, yielding one entry per CDR3 protein. Here the sample spans fewer than 25,000 distinct CDR3 sequences, approximately 17% being singletons. The sequencing sample was made of naive CD8+ T cells from blood, with Jurkat cell RNA spiked in. Specified subset: FACS-sorted CD8+CD4-CCR7+CD45RA+ naive T cells. These receptors all stem from a human donor in good health. Some libraries in this study had Jurkat cell RNA spiked in.

This clonotype showed up many times. J is TRBJ2-5 and V is TRBV27; 9 nucleotides align to TRBD1. Germline CDR1 MNHEY, CDR2 SMNVEV (reference sequence). This CDR3 region has 17 residues. With 6 bases clipped from V and 5 bases from J, the junction kept 16 bases outside the gene matches. This chain's CDR3 is CASSLTWGQGDRETQYF. The CDR3, as DNA: TGTGCCAGCAGCCTCACCTGGGGACAGGGTGACCGGGAGACCCAGTACTTC.

This clonotype was detected many times. The V gene is TRBV29-1, the J gene TRBJ2-6, with D maybe TRBD1 (6 bases). V was shortened by 4 bases and J by 0 bases, with 28 bases between the two germline ends. The CDR3 length is 21 residues. Germline V CDR1 and CDR2: SQVTM, ANQGSEA. The CDR3, as DNA: TGCAGCGTTGGAAGTGGGGAGTTTTTGTGGGACACCTACTCTGGGGCCAACGTCCTGACTTTC. It yields the protein CSVGSGEFLWDTYSGANVLTF.

In regard to this clonotype: The CDR3 does not end in the conserved phenylalanine or tryptophan, so this is likely a read error. V usage is TRBV6-2 or TRBV6-3 and J usage is TRBJ2-4; the D gene is possibly TRBD1 (5 bases). Germline values: CDR1 MNHEY, CDR2 SVGEGT. The CDR3 covers 16 residues. Trimming cost V 3 bases and J 8 bases, with 20 bases left between them. The CDR3 coding sequence is TGTGCCAGCAGTTATCCCGCCCAGGGTTCATGGCACATTCAGTACCTC. As protein: CASSYPAQGSWHIQYL.

The sample holds many counts of this clonotype. V usage is TRBV6-5 and J usage is TRBJ1-1; TRBD1 might be the D (5 bases). The CDR3 consists of 13 residues. Germline CDR1 is MNHEY and CDR2 is SVGAGI. Trimming removed 2 bases from V and 7 bases from J, with 11 bases in between. CDR3 nucleotide sequence: TGTGCCAGCAGTTACCGGGGGTTGAATGAAGCTTTCTTT. Its protein product is CASSYRGLNEAFF.

This clonotype was picked up many times. This chain uses TRBV4-1 with TRBJ1-2; possibly TRBD1 for D (6 bases). This CDR3 has 17 amino acids. Germline CDR1 is MGHRA and CDR2 is YSYEKL. V lost 1 base, J lost 1 base, and 16 bases lay in between. CDR3 DNA: TGCGCCAGCAGCCAAGTTTTCGGGGGCGAGAATAACTATGGCTACACCTTC. It is translated as CASSQVFGGENNYGYTF.

This clonotype was seen ten or more times. The chain links TRBV6-6 to TRBJ1-4; D call uncertain. Germline V gene data show CDR1 as MNHNY and CDR2 as SVGAGI (reference sequence). This CDR3 region has 14 residues. The germline V and J ends were trimmed by 8 bases and 0 bases, with 10 bases remaining between them. CDR3 in DNA: TGTGCCAGCCTGGGGTTTGCAACTAATGAAAAACTGTTTTTT. It is translated as CASLGFATNEKLFF.

This clonotype is medium-sized. V and J are TRBV4-2 and TRBJ2-3; no reliable D call. Trimming pared 2 bases from V and 1 base from J, leaving 10 bases between. This CDR3 contains 15 residues. Germline CDR1 is LGHNA and CDR2 is YNFKEQ. This CDR3 reads CASSQSPSGTDTQYF. The CDR3, as DNA: TGTGCCAGCAGCCAATCCCCTTCTGGCACAGATACGCAGTATTTT.